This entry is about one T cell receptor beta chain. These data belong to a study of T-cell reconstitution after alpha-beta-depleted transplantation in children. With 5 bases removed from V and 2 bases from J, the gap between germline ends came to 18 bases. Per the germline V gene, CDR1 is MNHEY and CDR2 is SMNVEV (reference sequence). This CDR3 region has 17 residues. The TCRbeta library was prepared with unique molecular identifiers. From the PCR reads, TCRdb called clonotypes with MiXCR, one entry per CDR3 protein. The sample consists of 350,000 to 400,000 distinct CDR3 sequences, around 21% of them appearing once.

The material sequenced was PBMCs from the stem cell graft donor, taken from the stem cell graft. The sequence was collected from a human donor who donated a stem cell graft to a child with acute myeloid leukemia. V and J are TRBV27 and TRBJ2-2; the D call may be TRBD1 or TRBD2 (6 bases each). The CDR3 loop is CASSQGGQTRNTGELFF. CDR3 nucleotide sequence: TGTGCCAGCAGTCAAGGGGGGCAAACCCGAAACACCGGGGAGCTGTTTTTT.